The T cell receptor (beta chain) under discussion was sequenced for a study of shared clonotypes between healthy human individuals. Study-level information: Each donor contributed plates that comprised three CD4 naive, three CD4 memory, two CD8 naive and one CD8 memory.

The germline V gene encodes CDR1 MGHRA and CDR2 YSYEKL. V lost 5 bases and J lost 5; bases outside the gene matches: 5. The CDR3 is 14 amino acids. The study, taken as a whole, reports: Rarefaction demonstrated incomplete sorted-subset sequencing despite large depth.

Sequenced by immunoSEQ multiplex PCR; TCRdb stores in-frame clones only, minus some. The sample consists of fewer than 850,000 clones, less than 80% of them appearing once. As for this clone: Its antigen is unidentified.

The split of CD4+ cells yielded CD45RA+ naive and CD45RA-negative memory subsets. The receptor's source is a woman between 25 and 40 years old in good health. This chain connects TRBV4-1 to TRBJ1-1, with 10 bases fitting TRBD1. The specimen sequenced was memory CD4+ T cells sorted from blood. Documented subset: CD45RA-negative fraction. This CDR3 reads CASSNGQGVTEAFF. Written as DNA, the CDR3 is TGCGCCAGCAGCAACGGACAGGGGGTAACTGAAGCTTTCTTT.